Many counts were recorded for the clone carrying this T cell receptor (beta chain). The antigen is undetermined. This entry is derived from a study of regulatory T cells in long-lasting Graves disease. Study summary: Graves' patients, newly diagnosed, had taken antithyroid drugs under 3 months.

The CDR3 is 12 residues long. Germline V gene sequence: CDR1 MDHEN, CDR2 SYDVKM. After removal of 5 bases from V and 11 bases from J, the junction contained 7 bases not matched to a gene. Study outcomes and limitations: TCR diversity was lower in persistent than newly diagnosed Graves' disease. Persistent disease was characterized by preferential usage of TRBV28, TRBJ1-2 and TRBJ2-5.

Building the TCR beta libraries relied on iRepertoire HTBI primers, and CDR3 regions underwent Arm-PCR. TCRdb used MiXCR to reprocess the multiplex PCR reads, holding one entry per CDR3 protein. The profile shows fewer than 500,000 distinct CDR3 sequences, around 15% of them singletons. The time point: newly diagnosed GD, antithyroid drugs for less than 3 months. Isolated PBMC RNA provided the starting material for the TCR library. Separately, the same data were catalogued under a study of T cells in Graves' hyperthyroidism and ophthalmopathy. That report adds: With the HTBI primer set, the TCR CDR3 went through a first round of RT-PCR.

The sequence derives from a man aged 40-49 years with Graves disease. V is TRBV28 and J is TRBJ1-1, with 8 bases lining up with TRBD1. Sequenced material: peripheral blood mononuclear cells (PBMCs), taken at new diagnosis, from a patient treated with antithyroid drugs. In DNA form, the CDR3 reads TGTGCCAGCAGTAATCAGGGGGCGTTGGCTTTCTTT. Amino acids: CASSNQGALAFF.